This TCR beta chain emerged from a study of blood T cell repertoires in COVID-19. Study at large: Samples of COVID-19 (acute and convalescent) were obtained from the United States, Italy and Spain. PBMCs, B-cell-depleted T cells, or T cells provided the cDNA or gDNA that made up the material.

The authors' processing: The assay estimated nucleated cells by amplifying reference gene primers. Sequencing was performed with immunoSEQ multiplex PCR; in TCRdb, only in-frame clones are kept and a portion is missing. D and trimming were read from the DNA, whereas the V and J calls and clone size are those reported in that table. The sample consists of 68,000 or so clones, about three quarters of them appearing once. The TCR was taken from a human donor in a cohort sampled during active COVID-19. Sequencing was done on a sample of peripheral blood.

This CDR3 reads CATSNPGGYGYTF. For the CDR3, the DNA is TGTGCCACCAGCAACCCCGGGGGCTATGGCTACACCTTC. The V gene is TRBV15, the J gene TRBJ1-2; maybe TRBD1 (5 bases). CDR3 size: 13 residues. Germline assignment: CDR1 LNHNV and CDR2 YYDKDF (reference sequence). The V end lost 4 bases, the J end lost 4 bases, and 10 bases lay between the germline ends.